The 6 T cell receptor beta chains below were found in one sample sequenced in a study of blood T cells in healthy people across ages. Combining a sample-barcoded 5' primer with a J-beta primer mix, a second PCR ran for roughly 7 to 11 cycles. TCRdb reprocessed the 5' RACE reads with MiXCR, giving one entry per CDR3 protein. The sample lists approximately 1,000,000 distinct CDR3 sequences; approximately 38% were seen once. The sequencing sample was made of blood. The receptors originated from a young man in good health.

V usage is TRBV5-5 and J usage is TRBJ2-1, with 7 bases matching TRBD2. This CDR3 contains 15 residues. The V segment lost 0 bases and the J segment 8 bases; nucleotides outside the gene matches: 8. Germline values: CDR1 SGHKS, CDR2 YYEKEE (reference sequence). CDR3 in DNA: TGTGCCAGCAGCTTGGGCCTAGCGGTGATGGATGAGCAGTTCTTC. It codes for CASSLGLAVMDEQFF.

This clonotype turned up a few times. This rearrangement joins TRBV20-1 to TRBJ2-3, with D tentatively TRBD2 (5 bases). Trimming shortened V by 0 bases and J by 4 bases, and 11 bases separated the two germline ends. The V gene's germline CDR1 is DFQATT and CDR2 SNEGSKA (reference sequence). The CDR3 runs 14 residues. The CDR3 DNA follows: TGCAGTGCTAGAGACTCTAGCCCCCCAGATACGCAGTATTTT. The encoded protein is CSARDSSPPDTQYF.

This chain connects TRBV10-3 to TRBJ2-5, with D tentatively TRBD2 (7 bases). Germline V gene lookup returns CDR1 ENHRY and CDR2 SYGVKD. Trimming left V 8 bases short and J 11 bases short, with 21 bases between. The CDR3 has 13 residues. The CDR3 coding sequence is TGTGCCATCCGAGGGGGGGCCTACAATGAGCAGTACTTC. The encoded protein is CAIRGGAYNEQYF.

This clonotype was counted between two and nine times. The chain joins TRBV2 to TRBJ2-7; TRBD1 agrees at 7 bases. The junction had 2 bases not matched to a gene; V was cut back by 6 bases and J by 0 bases. The CDR3 runs to 13 residues. Germline CDR1 reads SNHLY; CDR2 reads FYNNEI. The CDR3 here is CASRTGNSYEQYF. Here the CDR3 DNA reads TGTGCCAGCAGGACAGGGAACTCCTACGAGCAGTACTTC. Complete variable domain (other parts from reference TRBV2 and TRBJ2-7): EPEVTQTPSHQVTQMGQEVILRCVPISNHLYFYWYRQILGQKVEFLVSFYNNEISEKSEIFDDQFSVERPDGSNFTLKIRSTKLEDSAMYFCASRTGNSYEQYFGPGTRLTVT.

The rearrangement uses TRBV11-3 and TRBJ2-1, with D perhaps matching TRBD1 or TRBD2 (6 bases each). The DNA end favors TRBJ2-7, so the J call may be wrong. The germline V gene has CDR1 SGHNT and CDR2 YENEEA. The CDR3 consists of 17 residues. CDR3 region: CASSSPRGVNSYNEQYF. CDR3 coding DNA: TGTGCCAGCAGCTCGCCGAGGGGGGTAAACTCCTACAATGAGCAGTACTTC.

This clonotype was counted between two and nine times. This rearrangement joins TRBV29-1 to TRBJ1-5; 7 bases match TRBD1. The CDR3 has 16 residues. Losses at the gene ends were 7 bases for V and 0 bases for J; bases not matched to a gene: 12. From germline, CDR1 is SQVTM and CDR2 ANQGSEA. CDR3 sequence: CSAPGEGALSNQPQHF. The CDR3 DNA follows: TGCAGCGCCCCAGGGGAGGGGGCTCTTAGCAATCAGCCCCAGCATTTT.